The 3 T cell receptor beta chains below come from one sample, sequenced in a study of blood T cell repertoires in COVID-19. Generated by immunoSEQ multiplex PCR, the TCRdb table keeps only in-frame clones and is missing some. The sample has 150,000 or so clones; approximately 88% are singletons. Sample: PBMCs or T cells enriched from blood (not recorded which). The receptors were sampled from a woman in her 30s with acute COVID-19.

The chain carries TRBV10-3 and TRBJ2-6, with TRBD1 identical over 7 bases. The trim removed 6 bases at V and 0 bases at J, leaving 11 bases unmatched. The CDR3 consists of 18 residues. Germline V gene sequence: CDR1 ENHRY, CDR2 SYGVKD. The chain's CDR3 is CAISGWGQLLSGANVLTF. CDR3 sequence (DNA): TGTGCCATCAGCGGGTGGGGACAGCTCCTCTCTGGGGCCAACGTCCTGACTTTC.

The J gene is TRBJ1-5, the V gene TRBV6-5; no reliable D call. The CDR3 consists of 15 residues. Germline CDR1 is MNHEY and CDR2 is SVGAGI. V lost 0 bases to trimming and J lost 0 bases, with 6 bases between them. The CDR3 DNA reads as TGTGCCAGCAGTTACTCGGGGAGTAGCAATCAGCCCCAGCATTTT. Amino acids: CASSYSGSSNQPQHF.

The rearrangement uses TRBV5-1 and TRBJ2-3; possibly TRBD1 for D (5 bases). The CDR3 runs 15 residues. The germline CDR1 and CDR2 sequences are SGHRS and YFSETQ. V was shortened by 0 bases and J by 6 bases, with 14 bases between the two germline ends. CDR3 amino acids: CASSLAQATGDTQYF. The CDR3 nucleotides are TGCGCCAGCAGCTTGGCACAGGCGACCGGGGATACGCAGTATTTT. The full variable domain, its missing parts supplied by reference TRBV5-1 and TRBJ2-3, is KAGVTQTPRYLIKTRGQQVTLSCSPISGHRSVSWYQQTPGQGLQFLFEYFSETQRNKGNFPGRFSGRQFSNSRSEMNVSTLELGDSALYLCASSLAQATGDTQYFGPGTRLTVL.